This T cell receptor (beta chain) came from a study of cytomegalovirus exposure and HLA in healthy donors. Background on the study: For the approximately 400 genotyped donors, 80% to 90% fell within the Caucasian-associated ancestry cluster. Regarding the study as a whole: HLA alleles were associated with roughly 15,000 TCR beta sequences in a later analysis at 0.05 false discovery rate.

In nominal health when sampled, donors likely had unrecorded immune exposures nonetheless. PCR amplification relied on 60 Vbeta primers (plus 13 Jbeta primers). Libraries were prepared by immunoSEQ multiplex PCR; TCRdb keeps only in-frame clonotypes and omits some of them. This table has some 190,000 clones, roughly 80% appearing once. Concerning this clone: The antigen is undetermined.

This receptor was identified in a woman under 30 in good health and CMV-seronegative. Sequences were obtained from PBMCs.

The CDR3, as DNA: TGTGCCAGCAGCTTAAAGAGAACCTCGCGGGAGAAAGTCGGGGAGCTGTTTTTT. This encodes CASSLKRTSREKVGELFF. V is TRBV11-2 and J is TRBJ2-2, with 7 positions matching TRBD2. V trimming: 2 bases; J trimming: 7 bases; junction bases outside the gene matches: 16. Germline loops: CDR1 SGHAT, CDR2 FQNNGV. CDR3 length equals 18 residues.